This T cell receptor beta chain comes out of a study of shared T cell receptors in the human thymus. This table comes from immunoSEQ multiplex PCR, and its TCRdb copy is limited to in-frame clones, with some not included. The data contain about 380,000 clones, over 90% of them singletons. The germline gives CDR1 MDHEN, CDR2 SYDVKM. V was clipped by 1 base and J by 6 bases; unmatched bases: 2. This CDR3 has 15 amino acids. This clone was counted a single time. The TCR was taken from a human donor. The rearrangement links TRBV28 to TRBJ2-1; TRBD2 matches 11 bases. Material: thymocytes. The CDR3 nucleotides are TGTGCCAGCAGTTTATTTACTAGCGGGGGCAATGAGCAGTTCTTC. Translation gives CASSLFTSGGNEQFF.